This T cell receptor beta chain was captured by sequencing in a study of cytomegalovirus exposure and HLA in healthy donors. The PCR employed 60 Vbeta primers together with 13 Jbeta primers. Measured with immunoSEQ multiplex PCR; TCRdb has only the in-frame clones, and not every one. The data hold 110,000 to 150,000 clones, with 73% observed a single time. In germline, CDR1 is SQVTM, CDR2 ANQGSEA. The CDR3 has 15 residues. V lost 4 bases to trimming and J lost 0 bases, with 12 bases between them. General observations from the study: Per a prior analysis, the majority of TCR beta V segments were productive roughly 90% or roughly 30% of the time. Some V segments, TRBV6-2 and TRBV6-3 among them, were indistinguishable and were therefore excluded. Cytomegalovirus-associated TCR beta chains were listed, numbering over 150.

Concerning this clone: Its antigen remains unknown.

The sequence came from a woman in her thirties or forties in good health and CMV-seronegative. Material for sequencing was PBMCs. The chain joins TRBV29-1 to TRBJ2-2; TRBD1 might be the D (5 bases). CDR3 nucleotide sequence: TGCAGCGTTGCTTCAGGGTTGGCGAACACCGGGGAGCTGTTTTTT. Translated: CSVASGLANTGELFF.